The clone carrying this T cell receptor beta chain is a singleton in its sample. These data are taken from a study of CD8 T cells in Susac syndrome. For the study at large: Sequenced Susac syndrome patients included roughly six with active disease and fewer than 10 who were in remission.

It was with random hexamers that roughly 0.5 to 1 ug RNA was reverse transcribed. TCRdb independently ran MiXCR on the immunoSEQ multiplex PCR reads; one entry per CDR3 protein. The sample has some 200,000 distinct CDR3 sequences, around 95% seen once. Germline V gene data show CDR1 as SQVTM and CDR2 as ANQGSEA. The CDR3 totals 13 residues. Trimming removed 1 base from V and 5 bases from J, with 12 bases in between. This chain joins TRBV29-1 and TRBJ2-7, with D perhaps TRBD2 (7 bases). The receptor was isolated from a human donor with Susac syndrome. The sample consisted of CD8+ T cells from PBMCs. CDR3 protein: CSVEVAGAHEQYF. DNA for the CDR3: TGCAGCGTTGAAGTCGCGGGGGCTCACGAGCAGTACTTC.